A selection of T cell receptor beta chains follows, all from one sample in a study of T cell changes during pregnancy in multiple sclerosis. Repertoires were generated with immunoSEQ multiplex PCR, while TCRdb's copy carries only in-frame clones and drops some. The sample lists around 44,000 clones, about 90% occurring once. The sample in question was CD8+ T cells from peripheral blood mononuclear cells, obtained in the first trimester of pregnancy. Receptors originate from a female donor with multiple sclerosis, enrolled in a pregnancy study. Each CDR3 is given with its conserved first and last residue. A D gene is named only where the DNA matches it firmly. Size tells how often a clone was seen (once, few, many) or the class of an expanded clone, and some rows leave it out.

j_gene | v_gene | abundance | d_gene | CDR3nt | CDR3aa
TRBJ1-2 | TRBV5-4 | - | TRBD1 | TGTGCCAGCAGCCTGGGACAGGGGGAAACCTATGGCTACACCTTC | CASSLGQGETYGYTF
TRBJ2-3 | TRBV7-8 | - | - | TGTGCCAGCAGCTTAGTCGGAGGGTCCACAGATACGCAGTATTTT | CASSLVGGSTDTQYF
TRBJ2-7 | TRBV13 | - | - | TGTGCCAGCAGCTTAGTTCAGGACTCCTACGAGCAGTACTTC | CASSLVQDSYEQYF
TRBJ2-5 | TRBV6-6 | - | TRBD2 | TGTGCCAGCGAAGCGGGAGGAAGACAAGAGACCCAGTACTTC | CASEAGGRQETQYF
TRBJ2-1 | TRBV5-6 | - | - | TGTGCCAGCAGCTTGGCCCGGGATGAGCAGTTCTTC | CASSLARDEQFF
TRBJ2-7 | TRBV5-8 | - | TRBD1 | TGTGCCAGCAGCAGTCGACAGGGGGTACCCTACGAGCAGTACTTC | CASSSRQGVPYEQYF
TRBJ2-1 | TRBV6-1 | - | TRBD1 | TGTGCCAGCATTGTGACAGGGGTTGAGCAGTTCTTC | CASIVTGVEQFF
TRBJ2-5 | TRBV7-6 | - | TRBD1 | TGTGCCAGCAGCTCACGGGGACAGGGGATGAGAGAGACCCAGTACTTC | CASSSRGQGMRETQYF
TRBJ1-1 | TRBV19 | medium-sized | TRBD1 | TGTGCCAGTAGTATAAGTTTTTGGTTCGGACAGGGCAACACTGAAGCTTTCTTT | CASSISFWFGQGNTEAFF
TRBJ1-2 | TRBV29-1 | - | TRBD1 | TGCAGCGTTGGGACAGGGACGGGCTACACCTTC | CSVGTGTGYTF
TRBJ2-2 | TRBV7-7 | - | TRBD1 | TGTGCCAGCAGATCCCGCACAGGGGACGGGGAGCTGTTTTTT | CASRSRTGDGELFF
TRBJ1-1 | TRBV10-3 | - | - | TGTGCCATCAGTGTCGGAGGGGATAAGGCTTTCTTT | CAISVGGDKAFF
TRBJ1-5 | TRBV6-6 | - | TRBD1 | TGTGCCAGCAGCCAAGGGAGGGCAGGGGGCTCTCAGCCCCAGCATTTT | CASSQGRAGGSQPQHF
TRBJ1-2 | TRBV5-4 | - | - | TGTGCCAGCAGCTTGGTTGGAGCTAACTATGGCTACACCTTC | CASSLVGANYGYTF
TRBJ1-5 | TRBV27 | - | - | TGTGCCAGCAGTTCCTGGACAGAAAGCAATCAGCCCCAGCATTTT | CASSSWTESNQPQHF
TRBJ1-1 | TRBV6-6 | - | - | TGTGCCAGCACGGGACACCTTAGGGAGAACACTGAAGCTTTCTTT | CASTGHLRENTEAFF
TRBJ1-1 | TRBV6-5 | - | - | TGTGCCAGCAGTCTCGCAGGGCGGGAGACTGAAGCTTTCTTT | CASSLAGRETEAFF
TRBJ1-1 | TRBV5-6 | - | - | TGTGCCAGCAGTGGGGAGGGGAGGACTGAAGCTTTCTTT | CASSGEGRTEAFF
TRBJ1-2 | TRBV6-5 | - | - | TGTGCCAGCAGACTTTTCGGACAGCACTATGGCTACACCTTC | CASRLFGQHYGYTF
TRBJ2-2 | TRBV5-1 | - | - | TGCGCCAGCAGCCGAGTGGGCTCGAACACCGGGGAGCTGTTTTTT | CASSRVGSNTGELFF
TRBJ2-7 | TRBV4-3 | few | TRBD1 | TGCGCCAGCAGCCAAGACACTCAGGGGGCCGAGCAGTACTTC | CASSQDTQGAEQYF
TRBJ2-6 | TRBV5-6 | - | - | TGTGCCAGCAGCTCCGAGGTCGACAGCTCTGGGGCCAACGTCCTGACTTTC | CASSSEVDSSGANVLTF
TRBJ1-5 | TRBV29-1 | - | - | TGCAGCGTTGAAGATTCCGGCGGGCCCCAGCATTTT | CSVEDSGGPQHF
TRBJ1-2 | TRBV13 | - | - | TGTGCCAGCAGCGGACCACAGGGAGACTATGGCTACACCTTC | CASSGPQGDYGYTF
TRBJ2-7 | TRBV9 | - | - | TGTGCCAGCAGCGGCGACACCTACGAGCAGTACTTC | CASSGDTYEQYF
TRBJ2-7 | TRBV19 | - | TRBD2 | TGTGCCAGTAGTATAGGTCCATCCCTTACAACACTAGCGGGAGGTGTACCCTACGAGCAGTACTTC | CASSIGPSLTTLAGGVPYEQYF
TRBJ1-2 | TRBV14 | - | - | TGTGCCAGCAGCCAAGGGCCTAACTATGGCTACACCTTC | CASSQGPNYGYTF
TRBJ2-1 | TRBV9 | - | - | TGTGCCAGCAGCAAAACTGTACCCAATGAGCAGTTCTTC | CASSKTVPNEQFF
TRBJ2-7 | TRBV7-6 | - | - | TGTGCCAGCAGCTTAGGACAGAGCTCCTACGAGCAGTACTTC | CASSLGQSSYEQYF
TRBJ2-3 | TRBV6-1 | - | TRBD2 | TGTGCCAGCAGTGCAAGCCTAGCGGACTGGGACACAGATACGCAGTATTTT | CASSASLADWDTDTQYF